This TCR beta chain was found in a study of tumor-infiltrating lymphocytes in primary liver carcinoma. The study's findings and limits: Tumor region pairs shared more overlap than did tumor-adjacent and tumor-blood pairs. Tumors and blood were compared for top-250-clone fraction, and tumors had the significantly higher value (p = 0.039). Bulk unsorted samples prevented comparison of CD4+ and CD8+ repertoires.

Germline assignment: CDR1 MNHEY and CDR2 SVGEGT. This CDR3 has 15 amino acids. Germline DNA was also extracted, and blood RNA was taken from unsorted whole blood. The table lists this clonotype with a few counts. Its antigen is undetermined. Sequence at one end of the junction differs from germline and may be a read error. TCR beta cDNA was prepared out of around 460 ng total RNA by means of a constant-region primer. Slightly modified ARM-PCR, run as three nested multiplex PCR rounds, produced the TCR beta libraries. TRBV1-TRBV30 forward and Cbeta reverse primers drove the first two approximately 11-cycle rounds. TCRdb itself ran the multiplex PCR reads through MiXCR, one entry per CDR3 protein. Of about 180,000 distinct CDR3 sequences in the sample, about 60% are singletons; the top ten hold approximately 67%.

The chain links TRBV6-2 or TRBV6-3 to TRBJ1-2, with D possibly matching TRBD1 (5 bases). Sequenced sample: peripheral blood. The clonotype originates from a middle-aged man with primary liver carcinoma and hepatitis B virus infection. The CDR3 spells CVSTKDGTLSYGYTF. The CDR3 DNA is TGTGTCAGCACTAAAGATGGGACCCTCTCCTATGGCTACACCTTC.